What follows describes a single T cell receptor beta chain. This sample was taken from a study of shared clonotypes between healthy human individuals. The CDR3 loop spans 13 amino acids. V gave up 5 bases and J gave up 1 base, with 9 bases separating them. Germline CDR1 reads MNHEY; CDR2 reads SMNVEV (reference sequence). Profiled with immunoSEQ multiplex PCR; TCRdb holds only in-frame clones, not every one. Of roughly 1 million clones in the sample, roughly 75% were seen once. V and J are TRBV27 and TRBJ2-7; D is undetermined. This TCR was recovered from a man aged 18 to 29 in good health. The source material was memory CD4+ T cells sorted from blood. Subset noted: CD45RA-negative fraction. CDR3 loop: CASSRAPSYEQYF. The CDR3 DNA reads TGTGCCAGCAGTCGGGCCCCGTCCTACGAGCAGTACTTC.